These 20 T cell receptor beta chains came from one sample sequenced in a study of early T cells in non-severe SARS-CoV-2 infection. TCRdb processed the 5' RACE reads anew with MiXCR; each CDR3 protein has one entry. The sample gives about 77,000 distinct CDR3 sequences, over 8.5% of which show up once; more than 4.5% is in the top ten. The specimen was whole blood. The receptors stem from an adult who was a healthcare worker with PCR-confirmed SARS-CoV-2 infection or an uninfected control (not recorded which).

The rearrangement joins TRBV10-1 to TRBJ2-3; the D is unclear. Trimming took off 0 bases at V and 4 bases at J, with 8 bases between the two ends. CDR1 WNHNN and CDR2 SYGVQD come from the germline V gene (reference sequence). There are 14 residues in the CDR3. The CDR3 protein is CASSESNNADTQYF. DNA for the CDR3: TGCGCCAGCAGTGAGTCTAACAACGCAGATACGCAGTATTTT.

The chain has TRBV28 and TRBJ2-5; D is ambiguous. CDR3 length: 15 residues. Germline V lookup: CDR1 MDHEN, CDR2 SYDVKM. Between the trimmed V and J ends, which lost 0 bases and 4 bases, there was a span of 12 bases. CDR3 sequence: CASSLWTALGETQYF. DNA for the CDR3: TGTGCCAGCAGTTTATGGACGGCGCTTGGAGAGACCCAGTACTTC.

This clonotype was seen ten or more times. The chain joins TRBV7-9 to TRBJ2-7; D is ambiguous. Germline V gene lookup returns CDR1 SEHNR and CDR2 FQNEAQ (reference sequence). The V end lost 5 bases, the J end lost 6 bases, and 8 bases lay between the germline ends. There are 11 residues in the CDR3. The CDR3 nucleotides are TGTGCCAGCAGCCGCCAGCGCGAGCAGTACTTC. Translating it yields CASSRQREQYF.

V and J are TRBV5-1 and TRBJ2-3; D possibly matches TRBD1 or TRBD2 (5 bases each). The CDR3 covers 15 residues. V dropped 4 bases and J dropped 2 bases, with 14 bases sitting between them. Germline CDR1 reads SGHRS; CDR2 reads YFSETQ. The CDR3 DNA sequence: TGCGCCAGCAGCCCTAGGGGAGTTTTCACAGATACGCAGTATTTT. Its protein is CASSPRGVFTDTQYF. The full variable domain, its missing parts supplied by reference TRBV5-1 and TRBJ2-3, is KAGVTQTPRYLIKTRGQQVTLSCSPISGHRSVSWYQQTPGQGLQFLFEYFSETQRNKGNFPGRFSGRQFSNSRSEMNVSTLELGDSALYLCASSPRGVFTDTQYFGPGTRLTVL.

This clonotype was seen more than once but under ten times. The rearrangement links TRBV29-1 to TRBJ2-3; 9 positions match TRBD1. This CDR3 region has 13 residues. V lost 5 bases and J lost 1; bases outside the gene matches: 1. Germline V gives CDR1 SQVTM, CDR2 ANQGSEA. In DNA, the CDR3 is TGCAGCGTTACAGGGGGCGGCACAGATACGCAGTATTTT. It codes for CSVTGGGTDTQYF.

Many counts were recorded for this clonotype. The rearrangement uses TRBV7-3 and TRBJ2-1, with 14 bases fitting TRBD2. Germline V CDR1 and CDR2: SGHTA, FQGTGA. The V gene end was trimmed by 4 bases and the J gene end by 9 bases; junction bases not matched to a gene: 5. The CDR3 contains 15 residues. The CDR3 spells CASSSGLAGEGEQFF. The CDR3 coding sequence is TGTGCCAGCAGCTCGGGACTAGCGGGAGAGGGTGAGCAGTTCTTC. Supplemented by reference TRBV7-3 and TRBJ2-1, the full variable domain reads GAGVSQTPSNKVTEKGKYVELRCDPISGHTALYWYRQSLGQGPEFLIYFQGTGAADDSGLPNDRFFAVRPEGSVSTLKIQRTERGDSAVYLCASSSGLAGEGEQFFGPGTRLTVL.

This clonotype was observed many times. The chain couples TRBV4-2 to TRBJ1-4; D perhaps matches TRBD1 (6 bases). The CDR3 contains 14 residues. The V and J ends lost 1 base and 6 bases respectively, with 9 bases between them. Looked up from germline, CDR1 is LGHNA and CDR2 is YNFKEQ. The CDR3 reads CASSQVGGHEKLFF. CDR3 nucleotides: TGTGCCAGCAGCCAAGTTGGGGGGCATGAAAAACTGTTTTTT.

This clonotype was detected many times. The chain has TRBV28 and TRBJ1-1, with no clear D. The germline V gene encodes CDR1 MDHEN and CDR2 SYDVKM. This CDR3 region has 11 residues. V was clipped by 7 bases and J by 2 bases, with 5 bases between them. In DNA, the CDR3 is TGTGCCAGCATAGGAAACACTGAAGCTTTCTTT. Protein sequence: CASIGNTEAFF.

This clonotype was detected once. Its ends do not fully match the called genes, so a read error is possible. The chain combines TRBV3-1 with TRBJ2-7; D remains ambiguous. In germline, CDR1 is LGHDT, CDR2 YNNKEL (reference sequence). This CDR3 comprises 12 residues. CDR3 sequence reads: CATSQGVDEQYF. The CDR3 DNA reads TGTGCCACCAGCCAAGGTGTCGACGAGCAGTACTTC.

At least ten counts were recorded for this clonotype. The rearrangement links TRBV5-1 to TRBJ2-7; 7 bases line up with TRBD1. V was clipped by 1 base and J by 1 base; unmatched bases: 2. The CDR3 has 14 amino acids. Germline CDR1 SGHRS, CDR2 YFSETQ. This CDR3 reads CASSLTGESYEQYF. CDR3 nucleotide sequence: TGCGCCAGCAGCTTGACAGGGGAATCCTACGAGCAGTACTTC.

This clonotype was counted a few times. The rearrangement uses TRBV7-2 and TRBJ2-1; no reliable D call. This CDR3 spans 15 amino acids. V dropped 5 bases and J dropped 13 bases, with 24 bases sitting between them. Germline CDR1 is SGHTA and CDR2 is FQGNSA. The CDR3 protein is CASSPIYDKQLIQFF. CDR3 nucleotides: TGTGCCAGCAGCCCGATTTATGACAAGCAGCTAATCCAGTTCTTC.

The V and J genes are TRBV19 and TRBJ1-5, with TRBD1 matching over 7 bases. V dropped 1 base and J dropped 7; count of bases not matched to a gene: 7. From germline, CDR1 is LNHDA and CDR2 SQIVND (reference sequence). CDR3 length equals 15 residues. CDR3 amino acids: CASSIGRGLGQPQHF. CDR3 nucleotides: TGTGCCAGTAGTATAGGGAGGGGGCTTGGACAGCCCCAGCATTTT.

The CDR3 sequence: CASSTAANTGELFF. CDR3 in DNA: TGTGCCAGTAGTACAGCCGCGAACACCGGGGAGCTGTTTTTT. The chain employs TRBV19 and TRBJ2-2; D uncertain. The CDR3 runs 14 residues. Germline V gives CDR1 LNHDA, CDR2 SQIVND (reference sequence). The germline V and J ends were trimmed by 4 bases and 0 bases, with 6 bases remaining between them.

In its sample, this clonotype was seen many times. This chain links TRBV11-2 with TRBJ1-4; D is possibly TRBD1 (5 bases). The ends were cut back, 5 bases at V and 13 bases at J, with 14 bases in the middle. The CDR3 length is 12 residues. Germline V gene data show CDR1 as SGHAT and CDR2 as FQNNGV. This chain's CDR3 is CASSRTPGGLFF. The CDR3 nucleotides read TGTGCCAGCAGCCGAACACCGGGGGGACTGTTTTTT. Variable domain in full (rest from reference TRBV11-2 and TRBJ1-4): EAGVAQSPRYKIIEKRQSVAFWCNPISGHATLYWYQQILGQGPKLLIQFQNNGVVDDSQLPKDRFSAERLKGVDSTLKIQPAKLEDSAVYLCASSRTPGGLFFGSGTQLSVL.

This clonotype was counted many times. The chain recombines TRBV6-4 with TRBJ2-1, with 9 positions matching TRBD1. Germline loops: CDR1 MRHNA, CDR2 SNTAGT. This CDR3 comprises 15 residues. V dropped 0 bases and J dropped 7; count of bases not matched to a gene: 4. The CDR3 protein is CASSDSTGGGNEQFF. CDR3 nucleotides: TGTGCCAGCAGTGACTCGACAGGGGGTGGGAATGAGCAGTTCTTC.

This chain links TRBV5-1 with TRBJ2-7; 10 bases are a match to TRBD2. V trimming: 5 bases; J trimming: 0 bases; junction bases outside the gene matches: 8. Germline V CDR1 and CDR2: SGHRS, YFSETQ. This CDR3 has 16 amino acids. CDR3: CASRPGTSASSYEQYF. In DNA, the CDR3 is TGCGCCAGCAGACCCGGGACTAGCGCCAGCTCCTACGAGCAGTACTTC.

This clonotype was counted many times. The chain is built from TRBV19 and TRBJ2-4; D is ambiguous. V was pared by 2 bases and J by 5 bases, with 10 bases between. This CDR3 contains 14 residues. Germline-derived CDR1 and CDR2 are LNHDA and SQIVND (reference sequence). The CDR3 DNA reads as TGTGCCAGTAGTATACGCGTTGGTGAAAACATTCAGTACTTC. This gives the protein CASSIRVGENIQYF. Full variable domain (rest looked up from reference TRBV19 and TRBJ2-4): DGGITQSPKYLFRKEGQNVTLSCEQNLNHDAMYWYRQDPGQGLRLIYYSQIVNDFQKGDIAEGYSVSREKKESFPLTVTSAQKNPTAFYLCASSIRVGENIQYFGAGTRLSVL.

This clonotype has ten or more counts. The rearrangement links TRBV30 to TRBJ2-2; D is possibly TRBD2 (6 bases). Germline assignment: CDR1 GTSNPN and CDR2 SVGIG (reference sequence). CDR3 size: 14 residues. Trimming left V 3 bases short and J 6 bases short, with 14 bases between. CDR3: CAWRASSEAGELFF. CDR3 in DNA: TGTGCCTGGAGGGCTTCTAGCGAGGCCGGGGAGCTGTTTTTT.

This clonotype was recorded many times. This rearrangement joins TRBV7-9 to TRBJ2-5; weak D call: TRBD1 (5 bases). Trimming removed 2 bases at V and 1 base at J, with 8 bases between. There are 14 residues in the CDR3. CDR1 SEHNR and CDR2 FQNEAQ come from the germline V gene (reference sequence). CDR3 residues: CASSLLQGQETQYF. DNA of the CDR3: TGTGCCAGCAGCTTATTGCAGGGCCAAGAGACCCAGTACTTC.

This clonotype was counted between two and nine times. The CDR3 DNA reads as TGTGCCTGGAGTGTACTAGGTCTAGATACGCAGTATTTT. Translating it yields CAWSVLGLDTQYF. The V call is TRBV30, the J call TRBJ2-3, with TRBD2 as a possible D gene (5 bases). The CDR3 contains 13 residues. The V end was cut by 0 bases, the J end by 5 bases, with 9 bases between. CDR1 is GTSNPN and CDR2 is SVGIG in the germline V gene (reference sequence).